The clone carrying this T cell receptor beta chain was seen at least ten times. RNA transcripts yielded amplified TCR beta CDR3 regions. A set of HTBI primers served as the primers for a first-round RT-PCR of the TCR CDR3. TCRdb re-derived calls from the multiplex PCR reads in MiXCR, one entry per CDR3 protein. There are under 350,000 distinct CDR3 sequences in the sample; approximately 12% occur only once, and roughly 8% lies in the top ten. This sample was included in a study of T cells in Graves' hyperthyroidism and ophthalmopathy. Those patients with uncontrolled infection, other autoimmune disease, pregnancy or lactation were excluded. The authors obtained PBMCs from roughly 10 ml of fresh peripheral blood. The source of this sequence is a woman aged 30 to 39 with Graves' hyperthyroidism that later progressed to Graves' ophthalmopathy. Specimen: blood.

The CDR3 DNA reads TGTGCCAGCAGCTTAAGAGGGCTCCACGAGCAGTACTTC. It codes for CASSLRGLHEQYF. The chain joins TRBV11-2 to TRBJ2-7; TRBD2 might be the D (5 bases). The CDR3 extends over 13 amino acids. V gave up 2 bases and J gave up 5 bases, with 10 bases separating them. Looked up from germline, CDR1 is SGHAT and CDR2 is FQNNGV.